This T cell receptor beta chain was captured by sequencing in a study of vaccination and CD4 T cells after COVID-19. Trimming shortened V by 0 bases and J by 5 bases, and 9 bases separated the two germline ends. The V gene's germline CDR1 is SGDLS and CDR2 YYNGEE. The CDR3 is 15 residues long. About this clonotype: The antigen is unknown.

As to treatment: approximately nine-day PBMC culture with coronavirus spike peptide pools or control peptides (ViraFEST assay). The assay that was used to sequence DNA from cultured CD4+ T cells was the Oncomine TCR Beta short-read assay. One entry per CDR3 protein, called by TCRdb with MiXCR from the PCR reads. The sample carries approximately 14,000 distinct CDR3 sequences, about 59% recorded once. This chain connects TRBV9 to TRBJ1-6; TRBD1 might be the D (5 bases). The sample comprised CD4+ T cells from blood, cultured in vitro. This TCR derives from a human donor who had recovered from COVID-19. The CDR3 region has the DNA TGTGCCAGCAGCGTAGCAGACAGTCATAATTCACCCCTCCACTTT. Amino acid sequence: CASSVADSHNSPLHF.